The clone carrying this T cell receptor (beta chain) showed up just once. One end of the junction is discordant with germline, which a read error may explain. This CDR3 is built from 14 residues. The germline gives CDR1 KGHSH, CDR2 LQKENI. The data were obtained in a study of blood T cell repertoires in COVID-19. Here immunoSEQ multiplex PCR was the method, and the copy in TCRdb shows in-frame clones only, minus some. The sample has around 62,000 clones; almost 85% are singletons. The V and J genes are TRBV18 and TRBJ1-5; no definite D call. This receptor was taken from a man aged 50 to 59 with acute or convalescent COVID-19. What was sequenced was peripheral blood. CDR3 residues: CASSPPIPDQPQHF. The CDR3 nucleotides read TGTGCCAGCTCCCCACCTATCCCAGATCAGCCCCAGCATTTT. Complete variable domain (other parts from reference TRBV18 and TRBJ1-5): NAGVMQNPRHLVRRRGQEARLRCSPMKGHSHVYWYRQLPEEGLKFMVYLQKENIIDESGMPKERFSAEFPKEGPSILRIQQVVRGDSAAYFCASSPPIPDQPQHFGDGTRLSIL.